These 8 T cell receptor beta chains came from one sample sequenced in a study of blood T cell repertoires in COVID-19. Produced via immunoSEQ multiplex PCR; TCRdb's table is partial and in-frame only. This table holds 400,000 or so clones, approximately 87% found once. The sequenced sample consisted of PBMCs or T cells enriched from blood (not recorded which). The receptors come from a man aged 35 to 55 in a cohort exposed to, infected with or recovered from COVID-19 (not recorded which).

Remarks on this clone: This sequence may be a read error, since a much larger clone differs from it by one base. The J gene is TRBJ2-1, the V gene TRBV7-8; 8 positions agree with TRBD2. The V segment lost 2 bases and the J segment 9 bases; nucleotides outside the gene matches: 0. Germline V CDR1 and CDR2: SGHVS, FQNEAQ. The CDR3 length is 12 residues. CDR3 in DNA: TGTGCCAGCAGCTTAACTAGCGGTGAGCAGTTCTTC. Translation: CASSLTSGEQFF. The full variable domain, its missing parts supplied by reference TRBV7-8 and TRBJ2-1, is GAGVSQSPRYKVAKRGQDVALRCDPISGHVSLFWYQQALGQGPEFLTYFQNEAQLDKSGLPSDRFFAERPEGSVSTLKIQRTQQEDSAVYLCASSLTSGEQFFGPGTRLTVL.

CDR3 sequence reads: CASSSHSGTSTDTQYF. The CDR3, as DNA: TGTGCCAGCAGCTCTCATAGCGGAACTAGCACAGATACGCAGTATTTT. The chain couples TRBV5-5 to TRBJ2-3; possible D gene TRBD2, 6 bases. V lost 3 bases, J lost 0 bases, and 14 bases lay in between. The CDR3 length is 16 residues. CDR1 and CDR2 from the germline V gene are SGHKS and YYEKEE (reference sequence).

This chain joins TRBV3-1 (or the pseudogene TRBV3-2) and TRBJ2-2, with D tentatively TRBD2 (5 bases). The germline V and J ends were trimmed by 3 bases and 13 bases, with 15 bases remaining between them. Germline assignment: CDR1 LGHDT and CDR2 YNNKEL (reference sequence). This CDR3 is built from 13 residues. The CDR3 coding sequence is TGTGCCAGCAGCCAGCCTACTAGGCCAGCGCTGTTTTTT. Translation gives CASSQPTRPALFF.

This chain links TRBV3-1 (or the pseudogene TRBV3-2) with TRBJ1-4; 7 bases match TRBD1. The J segment lost 7 bases and the V segment lost 6 bases, leaving 8 bases of the junction unmatched. The CDR3 totals 14 residues. Looked up from germline, CDR1 is LGHDT and CDR2 is YNNKEL (reference sequence). The CDR3: CASSHDRDGEKLFF. Here the CDR3 DNA reads TGTGCCAGCAGTCATGACAGGGACGGTGAAAAACTGTTTTTT.

The J gene is TRBJ2-7, the V gene TRBV29-1; TRBD2 agrees at 10 bases. Per germline, CDR1 SQVTM and CDR2 ANQGSEA. V gave up 7 bases and J gave up 3 bases; unmatched junction bases: 9. The length of the CDR3 is 14 residues. The CDR3 loop reads CSARRTSGIYEQYF. In DNA form, the CDR3 reads TGCAGCGCTAGGCGGACTAGCGGTATCTACGAGCAGTACTTC.

The rearrangement links TRBV3-1 (or the pseudogene TRBV3-2) to TRBJ2-2, with D maybe TRBD2 (5 bases). V lost 1 base and J lost 3, with 15 bases in between. CDR3 length: 17 amino acids. Germline V gives CDR1 LGHDT, CDR2 YNNKEL (reference sequence). CDR3 bases: TGTGCCAGCAGCCAAGTGGGAGTGTCGGGGTACACCGGGGAGCTGTTTTTT. It is translated as CASSQVGVSGYTGELFF.

CDR3 DNA: TGTGCCAGCGAAAGACCAGGTTACTCCTACAATGAGCAGTTCTTC. The encoded protein is CASERPGYSYNEQFF. The chain couples TRBV6-5 to TRBJ2-1, with D uncertain. Trimming removed 8 bases at V and 0 bases at J, with 14 bases between. CDR3 length: 15 amino acids. Germline lookup yields CDR1 MNHEY and CDR2 SVGAGI.

The chain employs TRBV21-1 and TRBJ2-3; the D call TRBD2 from the table was never checked on the DNA. TRBV21-1 is reported as a pseudogene. There are 16 residues in the CDR3. The CDR3 loop is CASSGRTGTKGDTQYF. CDR3 in DNA: TGTGCCAGCAGCGGCCGAACCGGGACTAAGGGAGATACGCAGTATTTT.